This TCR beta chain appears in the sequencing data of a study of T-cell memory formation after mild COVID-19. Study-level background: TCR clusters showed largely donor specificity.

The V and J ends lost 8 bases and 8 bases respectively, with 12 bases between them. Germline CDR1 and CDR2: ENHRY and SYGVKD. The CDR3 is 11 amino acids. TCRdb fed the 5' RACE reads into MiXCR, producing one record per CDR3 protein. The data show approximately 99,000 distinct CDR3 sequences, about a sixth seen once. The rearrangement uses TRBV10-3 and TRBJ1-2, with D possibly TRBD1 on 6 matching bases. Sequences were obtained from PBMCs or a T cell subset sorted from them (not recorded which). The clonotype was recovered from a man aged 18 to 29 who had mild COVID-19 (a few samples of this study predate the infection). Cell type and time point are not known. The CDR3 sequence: CAILGQTGYTF. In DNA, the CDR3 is TGTGCCATCCTTGGACAGACCGGCTACACCTTC.